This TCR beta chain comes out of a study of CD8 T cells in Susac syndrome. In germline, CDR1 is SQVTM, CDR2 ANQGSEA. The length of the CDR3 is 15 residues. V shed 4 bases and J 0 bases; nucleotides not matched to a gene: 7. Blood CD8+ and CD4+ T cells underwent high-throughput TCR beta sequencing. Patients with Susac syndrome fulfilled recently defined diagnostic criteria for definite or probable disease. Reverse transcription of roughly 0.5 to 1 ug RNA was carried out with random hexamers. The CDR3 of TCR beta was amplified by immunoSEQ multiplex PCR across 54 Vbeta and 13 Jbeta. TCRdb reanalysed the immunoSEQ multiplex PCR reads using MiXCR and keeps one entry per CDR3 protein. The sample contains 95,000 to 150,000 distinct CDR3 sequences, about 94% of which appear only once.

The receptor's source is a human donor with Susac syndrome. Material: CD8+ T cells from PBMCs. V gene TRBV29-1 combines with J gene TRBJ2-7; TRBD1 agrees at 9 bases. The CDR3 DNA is TGCAGCGTTGTGTTAGGGACAGGGAGCTCCTACGAGCAGTACTTC. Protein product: CSVVLGTGSSYEQYF.